This T cell receptor (beta chain) is drawn from a study of cytomegalovirus exposure and HLA in healthy donors. Study as a whole: About 80 million unique TCR sequences came from HLA-typed donors in an early release.

The V gene's germline CDR1 is LNHDA and CDR2 SQIVND (reference sequence). CDR3 size: 16 residues. V shed 8 bases, J shed 4 bases, and the junction held 15 bases outside the gene matches. Study-wide points: Across donors, sequencing depth was assumed by presence/absence analyses to be roughly uniform.

The PCR had 60 Vbeta and 13 Jbeta primers. Method: immunoSEQ multiplex PCR; TCRdb's copy keeps in-frame clones and lacks some. The sample shows hundreds of thousands of clones, about 75% of them seen only once. As concerns this clone: Its antigen remains unknown.

Sequencing was carried out using PBMCs. This clonotype was obtained from a young man in good health and CMV-seronegative. The V and J genes are TRBV19 and TRBJ1-1, with 8 positions matching TRBD1. The CDR3 nucleotides are TGTGCCAGTGGTTTCCAATCCGGGACAGGTCGCACTGAAGCTTTCTTT. Its protein product is CASGFQSGTGRTEAFF.